These 7 T cell receptor beta chains were all obtained from the same sample, sequenced in a study of T cells after posttransplantation cyclophosphamide. Repertoires were generated with immunoSEQ multiplex PCR, while TCRdb's copy carries only in-frame clones and drops some. The table records 25,000 to 30,000 clones, roughly 90% of them present only once. Sequences were obtained from PBMCs. The receptors come from a man aged 50 or older.

V gene TRBV7-2 combines with J gene TRBJ2-5, with 9 nucleotides matching TRBD1. This CDR3 is 16 amino acids long. The V and J ends lost 1 base and 4 bases, in that order; junction bases with no gene match: 7. The germline CDR1 and CDR2 sequences are SGHTA and FQGNSA. The CDR3 loop reads CASSLVTGTGRETQYF. CDR3 DNA sequence: TGTGCCAGCAGCTTAGTTACCGGGACAGGGAGAGAGACCCAGTACTTC.

The J gene is TRBJ1-2, the V gene TRBV7-9, with D perhaps TRBD1 (6 bases). The V and J ends lost 6 bases and 7 bases respectively, with 15 bases between them. Germline V gives CDR1 SEHNR, CDR2 FQNEAQ (reference sequence). CDR3 size: 13 residues. The CDR3 protein is CASSAGQKLGYTF. CDR3 DNA: TGTGCCAGCAGTGCAGGACAGAAACTTGGCTACACCTTC.

The CDR3 DNA reads as TGTGCCAGCAGTGAAAGGGGGAGACAGGGCTCTGGAAACACCATATATTTT. This codes for CASSERGRQGSGNTIYF. The rearrangement links TRBV2 to TRBJ1-3; TRBD1 matches 7 bases. V gave up 2 bases and J gave up 0 bases; unmatched junction bases: 7. The germline V gene has CDR1 SNHLY and CDR2 FYNNEI. This CDR3 is built from 17 residues.

This sequence joins TRBV28 and TRBJ1-4; the D is unclear. Trimming took off 3 bases at V and 9 bases at J, with 20 bases between the two ends. The CDR3 length is 16 residues. Germline CDR1 and CDR2: MDHEN and SYDVKM. The DNA for the CDR3 is TGTGCCAGCAGTTTGATGGCGGAGGAAGGAATCAAAAAACTGTTTTTT. Its protein product is CASSLMAEEGIKKLFF.

The chain is built from TRBV19 and TRBJ2-3; TRBD1 aligns across 8 bases. Germline-derived CDR1 and CDR2 are LNHDA and SQIVND (reference sequence). The V gene end was trimmed by 8 bases and the J gene end by 3 bases; junction bases not matched to a gene: 7. There are 14 residues in the CDR3. The CDR3 reads CASGATGVTDTQYF. The CDR3 DNA is TGTGCCAGTGGTGCGACAGGGGTAACAGATACGCAGTATTTT.

The chain uses TRBV4-1 and TRBJ1-2; 8 bases agree with TRBD1. Germline values: CDR1 MGHRA, CDR2 YSYEKL. The CDR3 is 14 amino acids. V was pared by 4 bases and J by 8 bases, with 9 bases of the junction left unmatched. The CDR3 spells CASSPPRGQGGYTF. CDR3 bases: TGCGCCAGCAGCCCACCCAGGGGGCAAGGAGGCTACACCTTC.

The rearrangement joins TRBV4-3 to TRBJ1-3; maybe TRBD1 (6 bases). Germline V gene sequence: CDR1 LGHNA, CDR2 YSLEER. The CDR3 loop spans 15 amino acids. V lost 4 bases to trimming and J lost 2 bases, with 12 bases between them. CDR3 region: CASSPFQGPGNTIYF. CDR3 DNA sequence: TGCGCCAGCAGCCCATTCCAGGGGCCTGGAAACACCATATATTTT.